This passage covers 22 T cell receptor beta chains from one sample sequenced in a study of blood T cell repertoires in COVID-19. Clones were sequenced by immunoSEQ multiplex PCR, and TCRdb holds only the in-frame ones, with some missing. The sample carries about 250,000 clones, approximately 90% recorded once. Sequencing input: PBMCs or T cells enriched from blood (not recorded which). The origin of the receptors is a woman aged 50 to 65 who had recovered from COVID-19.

CDR3 residues: CAISERGDGNTIYF. Here the CDR3 DNA reads TGTGCCATCAGTGAAAGGGGTGACGGAAACACCATATATTTT. This sequence joins TRBV10-3 and TRBJ1-3; weak D call: TRBD1 (5 bases). The CDR3 runs to 14 residues. Germline V gene data show CDR1 as ENHRY and CDR2 as SYGVKD. V shed 3 bases and J shed 4 bases, with 10 bases lying between them.

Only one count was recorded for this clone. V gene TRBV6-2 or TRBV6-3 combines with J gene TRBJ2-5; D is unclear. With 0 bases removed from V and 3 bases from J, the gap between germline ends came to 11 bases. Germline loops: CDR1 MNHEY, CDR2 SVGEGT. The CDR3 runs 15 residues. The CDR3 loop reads CASSYSWQLKETQYF. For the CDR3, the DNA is TGTGCCAGCAGTTACTCATGGCAGTTGAAAGAGACCCAGTACTTC.

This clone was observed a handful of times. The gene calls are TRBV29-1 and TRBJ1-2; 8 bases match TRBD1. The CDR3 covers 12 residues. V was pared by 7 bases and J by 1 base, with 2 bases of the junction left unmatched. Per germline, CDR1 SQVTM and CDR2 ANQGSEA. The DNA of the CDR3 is TGCAGCGGGACAGGGAGTAACTATGGCTACACCTTC. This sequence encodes CSGTGSNYGYTF.

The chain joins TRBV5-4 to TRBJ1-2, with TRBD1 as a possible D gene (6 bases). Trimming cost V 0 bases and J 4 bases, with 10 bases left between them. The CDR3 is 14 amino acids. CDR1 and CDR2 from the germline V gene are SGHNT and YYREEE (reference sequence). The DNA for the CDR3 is TGTGCCAGCAGCTTGGAAGGGGGTCGCTATGGCTACACCTTC. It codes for CASSLEGGRYGYTF.

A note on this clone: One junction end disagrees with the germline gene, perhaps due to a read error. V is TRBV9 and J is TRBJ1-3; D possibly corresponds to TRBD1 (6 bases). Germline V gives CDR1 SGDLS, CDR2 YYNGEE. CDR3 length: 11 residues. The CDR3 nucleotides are TGTGCCAGCAGCCTTAGACAGGAATTAAGTTTT. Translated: CASSLRQELSF.

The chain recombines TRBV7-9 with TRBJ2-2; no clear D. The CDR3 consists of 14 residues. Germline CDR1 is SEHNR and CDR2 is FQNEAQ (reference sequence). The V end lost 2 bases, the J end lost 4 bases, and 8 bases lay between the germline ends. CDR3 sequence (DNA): TGTGCCAGCAGCTTACCCACAGTCACCGGGGAGCTGTTTTTT. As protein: CASSLPTVTGELFF.

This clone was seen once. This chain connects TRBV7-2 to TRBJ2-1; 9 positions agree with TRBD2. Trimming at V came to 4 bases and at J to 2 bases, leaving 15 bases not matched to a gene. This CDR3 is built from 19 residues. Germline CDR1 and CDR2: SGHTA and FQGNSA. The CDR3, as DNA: TGTGCCAGCAGCTCCGGACTAGCGCTACCTTCGGTGGCCTACAATGAGCAGTTCTTC. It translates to CASSSGLALPSVAYNEQFF. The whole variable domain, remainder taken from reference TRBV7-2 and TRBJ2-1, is GAGVSQSPSNKVTEKGKDVELRCDPISGHTALYWYRQSLGQGLEFLIYFQGNSAPDKSGLPSDRFSAERTGGSVSTLTIQRTQQEDSAVYLCASSSGLALPSVAYNEQFFGPGTRLTVL.

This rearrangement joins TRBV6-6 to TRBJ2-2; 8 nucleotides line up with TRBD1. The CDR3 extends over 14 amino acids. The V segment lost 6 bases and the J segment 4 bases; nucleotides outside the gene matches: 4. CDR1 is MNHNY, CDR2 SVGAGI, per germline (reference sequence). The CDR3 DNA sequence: TGTGCCAGCAGGACAGGGGAGAGCACCGGGGAGCTGTTTTTT. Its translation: CASRTGESTGELFF.

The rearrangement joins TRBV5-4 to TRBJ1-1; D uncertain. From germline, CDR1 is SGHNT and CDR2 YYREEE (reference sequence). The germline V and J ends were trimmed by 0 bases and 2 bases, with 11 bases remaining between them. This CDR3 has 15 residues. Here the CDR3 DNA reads TGTGCCAGCAGCTTGGGGTCCCCCAGAAACACTGAAGCTTTCTTT. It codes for CASSLGSPRNTEAFF.

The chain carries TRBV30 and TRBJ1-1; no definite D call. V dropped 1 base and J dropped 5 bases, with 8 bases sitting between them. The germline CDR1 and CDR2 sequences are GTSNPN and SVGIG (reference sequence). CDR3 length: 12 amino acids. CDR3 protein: CAWSAVGTEAFF. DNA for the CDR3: TGTGCCTGGAGTGCAGTCGGGACTGAAGCTTTCTTT.

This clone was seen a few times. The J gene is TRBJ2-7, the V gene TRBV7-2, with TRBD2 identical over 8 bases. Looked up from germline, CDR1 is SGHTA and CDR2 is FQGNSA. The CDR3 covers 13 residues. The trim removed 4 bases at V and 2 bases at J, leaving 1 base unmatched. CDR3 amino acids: CASSWREAYEQYF. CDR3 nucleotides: TGTGCCAGCAGCTGGCGGGAGGCCTACGAGCAGTACTTC.

The CDR3 loop is CASSPDLGARAYEQYF. The DNA for the CDR3 is TGTGCCAGCAGCCCCGACCTGGGCGCGAGGGCCTACGAGCAGTACTTC. The rearrangement joins TRBV5-4 to TRBJ2-7; a weak D match, TRBD2 (5 bases). Deletions cut 4 bases from V and 2 bases from J, with 19 bases between. CDR3 size: 16 residues. From germline, CDR1 is SGHNT and CDR2 YYREEE (reference sequence).

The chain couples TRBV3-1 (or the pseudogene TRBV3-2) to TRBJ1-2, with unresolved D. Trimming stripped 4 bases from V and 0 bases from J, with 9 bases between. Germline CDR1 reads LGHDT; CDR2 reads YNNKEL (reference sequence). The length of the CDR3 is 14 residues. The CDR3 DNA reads TGTGCCAGCAGCCCCTTAACGGCTAACTATGGCTACACCTTC. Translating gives CASSPLTANYGYTF.

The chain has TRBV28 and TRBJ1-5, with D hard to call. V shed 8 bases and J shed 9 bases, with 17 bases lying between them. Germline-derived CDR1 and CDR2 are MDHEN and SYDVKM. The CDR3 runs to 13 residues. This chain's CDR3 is CASDDTSGRPQHF. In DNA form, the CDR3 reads TGTGCCAGCGACGATACGTCCGGGAGGCCCCAGCATTTT. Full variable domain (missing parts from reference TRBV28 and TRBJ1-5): DVKVTQSSRYLVKRTGEKVFLECVQDMDHENMFWYRQDPGLGLRLIYFSYDVKMKEKGDIPEGYSVSREKKERFSLILESASTNQTSMYLCASDDTSGRPQHFGDGTRLSIL.

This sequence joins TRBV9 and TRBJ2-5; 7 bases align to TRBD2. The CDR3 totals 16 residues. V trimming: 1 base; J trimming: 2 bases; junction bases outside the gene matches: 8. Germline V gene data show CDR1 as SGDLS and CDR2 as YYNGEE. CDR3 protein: CASSVTDRRGQETQYF. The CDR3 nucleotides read TGTGCCAGCAGCGTAACCGACCGGCGGGGGCAAGAGACCCAGTACTTC.

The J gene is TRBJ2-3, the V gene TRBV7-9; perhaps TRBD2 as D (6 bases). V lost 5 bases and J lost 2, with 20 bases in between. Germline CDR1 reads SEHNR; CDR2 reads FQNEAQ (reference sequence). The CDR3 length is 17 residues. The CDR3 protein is CASSPLPGRLPTDTQYF. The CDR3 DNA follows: TGTGCCAGCAGCCCCCTTCCGGGGAGGCTCCCCACAGATACGCAGTATTTT.

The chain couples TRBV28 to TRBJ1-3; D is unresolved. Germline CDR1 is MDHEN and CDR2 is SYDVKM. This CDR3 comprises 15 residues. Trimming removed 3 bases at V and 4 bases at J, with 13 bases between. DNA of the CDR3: TGTGCCAGCAGTTTGCGGGCTAGGGTGGGAAACACCATATATTTT. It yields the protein CASSLRARVGNTIYF.

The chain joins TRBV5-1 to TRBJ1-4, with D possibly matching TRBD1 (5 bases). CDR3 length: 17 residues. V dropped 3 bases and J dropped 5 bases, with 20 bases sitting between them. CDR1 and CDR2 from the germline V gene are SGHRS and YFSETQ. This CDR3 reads CASSSDSVPGRNEKLFF. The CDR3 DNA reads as TGCGCCAGCAGCTCCGACAGTGTCCCGGGGAGGAATGAAAAACTGTTTTTT.

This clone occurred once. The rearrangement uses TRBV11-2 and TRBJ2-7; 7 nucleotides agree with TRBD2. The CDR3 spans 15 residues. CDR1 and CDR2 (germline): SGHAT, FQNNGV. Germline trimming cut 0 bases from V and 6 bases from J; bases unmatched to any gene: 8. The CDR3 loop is CASSLDRGVWVEQYF. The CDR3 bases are TGTGCCAGCAGCTTAGATCGGGGGGTCTGGGTCGAGCAGTACTTC.

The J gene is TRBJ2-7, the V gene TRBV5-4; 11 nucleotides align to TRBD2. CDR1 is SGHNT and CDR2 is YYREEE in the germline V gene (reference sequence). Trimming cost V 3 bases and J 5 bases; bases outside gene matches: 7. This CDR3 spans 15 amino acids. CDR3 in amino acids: CASSSPGLAVDEQYF. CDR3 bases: TGTGCCAGCAGCTCTCCGGGACTAGCGGTAGACGAGCAGTACTTC. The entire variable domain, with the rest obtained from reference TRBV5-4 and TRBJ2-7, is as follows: ETGVTQSPTHLIKTRGQQVTLRCSSQSGHNTVSWYQQALGQGPQFIFQYYREEENGRGNFPPRFSGLQFPNYSSELNVNALELDDSALYLCASSSPGLAVDEQYFGPGTRLTVT.

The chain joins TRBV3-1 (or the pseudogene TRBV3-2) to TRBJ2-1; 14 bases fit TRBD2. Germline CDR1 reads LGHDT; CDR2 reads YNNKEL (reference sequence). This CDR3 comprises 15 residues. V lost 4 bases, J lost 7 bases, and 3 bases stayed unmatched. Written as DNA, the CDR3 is TGTGCCAGCAGCCGTCGGACTAGCGGGGGGAATGAGCAGTTCTTC. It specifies CASSRRTSGGNEQFF.

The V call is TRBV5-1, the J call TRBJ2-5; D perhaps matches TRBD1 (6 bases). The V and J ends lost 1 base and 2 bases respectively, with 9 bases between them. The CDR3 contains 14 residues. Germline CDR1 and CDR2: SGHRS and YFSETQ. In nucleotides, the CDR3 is TGCGCCAGCAGCTTGTTCAGGGGACAAGAGACCCAGTACTTC. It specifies CASSLFRGQETQYF.